A single sample gave rise to the 32 T cell receptor beta chains below, sequenced in a study of T cell clusters in autoimmune cytopenias. Multiplex touch-down PCR amplified TRB using TRB-A and TRB-B pools in one tube. With the multiplex PCR reads reprocessed, TCRdb shows one record per CDR3 protein and no DNA. Recorded for this sample: 11,000 or so distinct CDR3 sequences. TRB was amplified from about 260 ng of peripheral blood genomic DNA per sample. The sample was also linked to a second study, of T cell repertoires in aging, cancer and after chemotherapy.

Material for sequencing was peripheral blood. These receptors originate from a human donor in good health.

The chain is built from TRBV11-3 and TRBJ2-7; lacking DNA, the TRBD2 call made by TCRdb goes unchecked. This CDR3 comprises 16 residues. Germline-derived CDR1 and CDR2 are SGHNT and YENEEA. CDR3 in amino acids: CASSSRGLRDFYEQYF.

This clonotype is identified as medium-sized from frequency. The chain recombines TRBV13 with TRBJ2-6; TCRdb calls TRBD1, which cannot be checked without DNA. The CDR3 covers 14 residues. Per germline, CDR1 PRHDT and CDR2 FYEKMQ (reference sequence). The CDR3 loop is CASSLTPWANVLTF. The variable domain in full, completed from reference TRBV13 and TRBJ2-6, reads AAGVIQSPRHLIKEKRETATLKCYPIPRHDTVYWYQQGPGQDPQFLISFYEKMQSDKGSIPDRFSAQQFSDYHSELNMSSLELGDSALYFCASSLTPWANVLTFGAGSRLTVL.

According to its frequency, this clonotype is medium-sized (0.01 to 0.1%). This chain uses TRBV11-3 with TRBJ2-1. The CDR3 has 15 residues. In germline, CDR1 is SGHNT, CDR2 YENEEA. CDR3 amino acids: CASSPQPTGNNEQFF.

This rearrangement joins TRBV7-9 to TRBJ2-7; TCRdb calls TRBD1, which cannot be checked without DNA. The germline V gene encodes CDR1 SEHNR and CDR2 FQNEAQ (reference sequence). This CDR3 has 13 amino acids. The CDR3 protein is CASSFGQDYEQYF.

The chain links TRBV6-6 to TRBJ2-1; TCRdb's D gene call, TRBD1, goes unchecked for lack of DNA. CDR1 MNHNY and CDR2 SVGAGI come from the germline V gene (reference sequence). CDR3 length equals 13 residues. The CDR3 loop reads CASSATGAGEQFF.

This chain joins TRBV6-5 and TRBJ2-2; TCRdb designates TRBD1, a call that cannot be tested without DNA. CDR1 and CDR2 from the germline V gene are MNHEY and SVGAGI. CDR3 size: 16 residues. The CDR3: CASSYQTGGNAGELFF.

This chain uses TRBV19 with TRBJ2-1; the D call from TCRdb, TRBD2, cannot be confirmed without DNA. The CDR3 runs 14 residues. Germline CDR1 and CDR2: LNHDA and SQIVND (reference sequence). CDR3 in amino acids: CASKARYGYNEQFF. The variable domain in full, completed from reference TRBV19 and TRBJ2-1, reads DGGITQSPKYLFRKEGQNVTLSCEQNLNHDAMYWYRQDPGQGLRLIYYSQIVNDFQKGDIAEGYSVSREKKESFPLTVTSAQKNPTAFYLCASKARYGYNEQFFGPGTRLTVL.

The V gene is TRBV18, the J gene TRBJ2-7; TCRdb calls TRBD1, which cannot be checked without DNA. The length of the CDR3 is 13 residues. The germline V gene has CDR1 KGHSH and CDR2 LQKENI. This CDR3 is CASSAGVFDEQYF.

CDR3 loop: CASSPGQQSNEQFF. The V call is TRBV5-4, the J call TRBJ2-1. This CDR3 has 14 amino acids. Germline loops: CDR1 SGHNT, CDR2 YYREEE (reference sequence). Full variable domain (outside the CDR3, taken from reference TRBV5-4 and TRBJ2-1): ETGVTQSPTHLIKTRGQQVTLRCSSQSGHNTVSWYQQALGQGPQFIFQYYREEENGRGNFPPRFSGLQFPNYSSELNVNALELDDSALYLCASSPGQQSNEQFFGPGTRLTVL.

J is TRBJ2-1 and V is TRBV19; the TCRdb call, TRBD1, lacks DNA for checking. CDR3 length equals 13 residues. The germline gives CDR1 LNHDA, CDR2 SQIVND (reference sequence). The CDR3 sequence: CASSIGGANEQFF.

This chain links TRBV19 with TRBJ2-3; the D gene TCRdb calls, TRBD1, cannot be checked with no DNA. The length of the CDR3 is 16 residues. Per the germline V gene, CDR1 is LNHDA and CDR2 is SQIVND (reference sequence). The CDR3: CASTAERDRGTDTQYF.

The V gene is TRBV13, the J gene TRBJ2-5; the TCRdb D gene call, TRBD2, has no DNA to confirm it. This CDR3 has 14 amino acids. The germline gives CDR1 PRHDT, CDR2 FYEKMQ (reference sequence). This chain's CDR3 is CASSLGGGYETQYF.

The chain carries TRBV13 and TRBJ2-7; with no DNA, the TCRdb D assignment of TRBD1 cannot be verified. Germline V gives CDR1 PRHDT, CDR2 FYEKMQ (reference sequence). The CDR3 loop spans 16 amino acids. This CDR3 is CASSLGRQGISYEQYF.

The chain combines TRBV15 with TRBJ1-1; TCRdb lists TRBD1, though no DNA is available to test this call. Germline-derived CDR1 and CDR2 are LNHNV and YYDKDF (reference sequence). The CDR3 loop spans 15 amino acids. The CDR3 reads CATSRVDRLNTEAFF.

The chain carries TRBV30 and TRBJ1-2; TCRdb lists TRBD1, though no DNA is available to test this call. Germline CDR1 reads GTSNPN; CDR2 reads SVGIG (reference sequence). The CDR3 has 15 amino acids. The CDR3: CAWRSRDISYYGYTF.

The genes are TRBV20-1 and TRBJ1-2. Germline V CDR1 and CDR2: DFQATT, SNEGSKA (reference sequence). The CDR3 consists of 14 residues. The CDR3 region is CSADPAIANYGYTF.

The V and J genes are TRBV30 and TRBJ2-1; there is no DNA to check the TCRdb D call of TRBD1. This CDR3 is 15 amino acids long. CDR1 and CDR2 (germline): GTSNPN, SVGIG (reference sequence). CDR3 sequence reads: CAWSPAGQGSDEQFF.

This sequence joins TRBV30 and TRBJ2-1. Germline values: CDR1 GTSNPN, CDR2 SVGIG (reference sequence). The CDR3 sequence is 13 residues long. The CDR3 region is CAWSVRLHNEQFF.

The chain carries TRBV6-2 or TRBV6-3 and TRBJ1-2. There are 13 residues in the CDR3. Germline loops: CDR1 MNHEY, CDR2 SVGEGT. The CDR3 sequence is CASSYQVGYGYTF.

The rearrangement joins TRBV29-1 to TRBJ1-1. The germline gives CDR1 SQVTM, CDR2 ANQGSEA. The length of the CDR3 is 13 residues. The CDR3 spells CSVLLTAATEAFF.

This chain joins TRBV6-1 and TRBJ2-1. The length of the CDR3 is 13 residues. Germline-derived CDR1 and CDR2 are MNHNS and SASEGT. The CDR3 loop is CASIGIVYNEQFF.

This chain uses TRBV5-4 with TRBJ1-4; TCRdb gives TRBD1 as the D gene, but with no DNA this cannot be confirmed. Germline assignment: CDR1 SGHNT and CDR2 YYREEE (reference sequence). The CDR3 runs 16 residues. The CDR3 protein is CASSLGSQGLGEKLFF.

This clonotype shows up as medium-sized by frequency. V is TRBV19 and J is TRBJ2-1; TCRdb indicates TRBD2, and absent DNA this call remains unverified. In germline, CDR1 is LNHDA, CDR2 SQIVND (reference sequence). The CDR3 spans 14 residues. The CDR3 loop reads CASARTSGGSEQFF.

The chain recombines TRBV15 with TRBJ1-4. The CDR3 sequence is 17 residues long. Germline CDR1 is LNHNV and CDR2 is YYDKDF (reference sequence). CDR3 sequence: CATSRDTRGLTNEKLFF. The whole variable domain, filled in from reference TRBV15 and TRBJ1-4, reads DAMVIQNPRYQVTQFGKPVTLSCSQTLNHNVMYWYQQKSSQAPKLLFHYYDKDFNNEADTPDNFQSRRPNTSFCFLDIRSPGLGDTAMYLCATSRDTRGLTNEKLFFGSGTQLSVL.

This chain joins TRBV30 and TRBJ2-3; TCRdb designates TRBD2, a call that cannot be tested without DNA. This CDR3 contains 15 residues. Germline CDR1 reads GTSNPN; CDR2 reads SVGIG (reference sequence). The chain's CDR3 is CACRLAGGRADTQYF.

This clonotype is classed as medium-sized (0.01 to 0.1%) by frequency. V and J are TRBV29-1 and TRBJ2-5; TCRdb selects TRBD2, and the lack of DNA leaves this call unchecked. Per the germline V gene, CDR1 is SQVTM and CDR2 is ANQGSEA. The CDR3 has 13 amino acids. CDR3 amino acids: CSVLASGEETQYF.

The rearrangement joins TRBV27 to TRBJ1-1; TCRdb's assignment of TRBD1 cannot be checked, as there is no DNA. The CDR3 sequence is 16 residues long. Germline CDR1 MNHEY, CDR2 SMNVEV (reference sequence). The CDR3 sequence is CASSSTFDRGIIWAFF.

The chain links TRBV6-2 or TRBV6-3 to TRBJ2-6. The germline V gene encodes CDR1 MNHEY and CDR2 SVGEGT. CDR3 size: 14 residues. CDR3 amino acids: CASSYRSGANVLTF.

The V call is TRBV7-6, the J call TRBJ2-2. The CDR3 contains 14 residues. CDR1 and CDR2 from the germline V gene are SGHVS and FNYEAQ. CDR3 loop: CASSFAGNTGELFF.

The gene calls are TRBV15 and TRBJ1-2; as DNA is missing, the TRBD1 call by TCRdb cannot be tested. This CDR3 has 13 amino acids. Germline assignment: CDR1 LNHNV and CDR2 YYDKDF (reference sequence). The CDR3 is CATSTRGAYGYTF.

The chain combines TRBV6-1 with TRBJ2-6; with no DNA, the TCRdb D assignment of TRBD1 cannot be verified. The CDR3 length is 15 residues. The V gene's germline CDR1 is MNHNS and CDR2 SASEGT. This CDR3 is CASSRQGDGANVLTF.

This chain links TRBV19 with TRBJ1-1; TCRdb reports TRBD1, a call that lacks DNA to check it against. The CDR3 has 13 amino acids. CDR1 and CDR2 from the germline V gene are LNHDA and SQIVND (reference sequence). The CDR3 sequence is CASTGTGVTEAFF. Based on the CDR3 plus reference TRBV19 and TRBJ1-1, the full variable domain is DGGITQSPKYLFRKEGQNVTLSCEQNLNHDAMYWYRQDPGQGLRLIYYSQIVNDFQKGDIAEGYSVSREKKESFPLTVTSAQKNPTAFYLCASTGTGVTEAFFGQGTRLTVV.